This T cell receptor beta chain was observed in a study of CD8 T cells in ankylosing spondylitis. General study findings and limits: Apparently characteristic of ankylosing spondylitis blood was a TCR beta motif (fewer than ten highly homologous variants).

TCRdb independently ran MiXCR on the 5' RACE reads; one entry per CDR3 protein. The sample records just under 350,000 distinct CDR3 sequences, about 15% being singletons. Turning to this clonotype: Its specificity is not known.

Trimming stripped 0 bases from V and 4 bases from J, with 15 bases between. Germline CDR1 is LGHDT and CDR2 is YNNKEL (reference sequence). The CDR3 loop spans 16 amino acids. Specimen: blood, either unsorted or a sorted T cell fraction (not recorded which). This clonotype was obtained from a male donor with ankylosing spondylitis or in good health (not recorded which). The genes are TRBV3-1 and TRBJ1-2; D is perhaps TRBD1 (5 bases). The CDR3 region is CASSQELRTSPYGYTF. Written as DNA, the CDR3 is TGTGCCAGCAGCCAAGAATTGAGGACAAGTCCCTATGGCTACACCTTC.